This T cell receptor (beta chain) was captured by sequencing in a study of T cell responses to AZD1222 COVID-19 vaccine. On this clone: The antigen is undetermined.

The V end lost 4 bases, the J end lost 4 bases, and 20 bases lay between the germline ends. This CDR3 spans 17 amino acids. The germline V gene encodes CDR1 MNHEY and CDR2 SVGEGT. The data were produced by immunoSEQ multiplex PCR, yet TCRdb's version contains in-frame clones alone and is incomplete. The sample lists some 120,000 clones; approximately 93% were seen once. Regarding the study as a whole: After the peak T cell response, and only then, were repertoires sampled. Compared with day 0, the breadth and depth of the Spike-specific TCR repertoire rose significantly after two doses of AZD1222. The reported proportion of spike-specific TCRs targeting unmutated variant regions was nearly half.

This clonotype was obtained from an adult in good health. This chain links TRBV6-2 or TRBV6-3 with TRBJ1-5; a weak D match, TRBD1 (5 bases). The input for sequencing was peripheral blood, taken on day 0 of AZD1222 vaccination. The CDR3 reads CASSSTGGGRSNQPQHF. In nucleotides, the CDR3 is TGTGCCAGCAGTTCCACTGGGGGGGGACGGAGTAATCAGCCCCAGCATTTT.